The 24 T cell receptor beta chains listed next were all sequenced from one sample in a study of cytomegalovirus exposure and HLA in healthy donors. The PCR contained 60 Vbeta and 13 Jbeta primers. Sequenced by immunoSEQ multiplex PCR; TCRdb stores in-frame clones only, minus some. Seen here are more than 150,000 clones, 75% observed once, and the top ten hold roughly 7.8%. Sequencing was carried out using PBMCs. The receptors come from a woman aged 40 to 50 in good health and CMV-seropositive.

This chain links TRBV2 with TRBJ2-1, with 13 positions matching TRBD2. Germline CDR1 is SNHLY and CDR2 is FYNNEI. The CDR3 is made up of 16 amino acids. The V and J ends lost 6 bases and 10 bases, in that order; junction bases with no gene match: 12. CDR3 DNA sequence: TGTGCCAGCAGGAAAGACGGGACTAGCGGGACGGGGGAGCAGTTCTTC. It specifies CASRKDGTSGTGEQFF.

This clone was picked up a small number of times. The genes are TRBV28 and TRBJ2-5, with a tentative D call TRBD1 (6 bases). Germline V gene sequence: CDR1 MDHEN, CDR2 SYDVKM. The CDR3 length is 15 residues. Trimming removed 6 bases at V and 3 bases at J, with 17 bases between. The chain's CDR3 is CASSPVQGREETQYF. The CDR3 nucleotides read TGTGCCAGCAGCCCAGTACAGGGTCGTGAAGAGACCCAGTACTTC.

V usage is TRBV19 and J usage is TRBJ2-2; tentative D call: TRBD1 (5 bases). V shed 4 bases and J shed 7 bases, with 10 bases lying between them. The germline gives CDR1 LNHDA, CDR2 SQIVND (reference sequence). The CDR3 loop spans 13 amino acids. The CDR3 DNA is TGTGCCAGTAGTACGACAGAAAACGGGGAGCTGTTTTTT. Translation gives CASSTTENGELFF.

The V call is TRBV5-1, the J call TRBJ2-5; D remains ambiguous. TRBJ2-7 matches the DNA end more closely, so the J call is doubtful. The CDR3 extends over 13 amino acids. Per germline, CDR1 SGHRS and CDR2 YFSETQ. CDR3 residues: CASSLGSTYEQYF. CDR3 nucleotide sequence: TGCGCCAGCAGCTTGGGGTCCACCTACGAGCAGTACTTC.

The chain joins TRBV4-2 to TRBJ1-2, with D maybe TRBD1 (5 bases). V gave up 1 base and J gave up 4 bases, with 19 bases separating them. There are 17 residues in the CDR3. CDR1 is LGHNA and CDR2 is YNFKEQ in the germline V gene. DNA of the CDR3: TGTGCCAGCAGCCAAGGAATATCCCAGGGTTCCGGCTATGGCTACACCTTC. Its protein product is CASSQGISQGSGYGYTF.

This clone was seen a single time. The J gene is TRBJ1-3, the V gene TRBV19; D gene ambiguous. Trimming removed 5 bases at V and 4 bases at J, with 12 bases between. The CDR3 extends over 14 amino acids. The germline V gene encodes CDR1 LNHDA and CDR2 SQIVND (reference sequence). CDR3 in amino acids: CASSPGLSGNTIYF. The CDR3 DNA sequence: TGTGCCAGTAGTCCAGGCCTGAGCGGAAACACCATATATTTT.

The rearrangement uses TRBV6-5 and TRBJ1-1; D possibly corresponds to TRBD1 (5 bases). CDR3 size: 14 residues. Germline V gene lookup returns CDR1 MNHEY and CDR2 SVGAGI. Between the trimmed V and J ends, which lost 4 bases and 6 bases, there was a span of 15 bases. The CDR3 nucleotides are TGTGCCAGCAGTTTCTGGGCCGGGGGGGCTGAAGCTTTCTTT. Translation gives CASSFWAGGAEAFF.

The CDR3 reads CASSPVSPGTSGFEQYF. In DNA, the CDR3 is TGTGCCAGCAGCCCAGTGTCGCCCGGGACTAGCGGTTTTGAGCAGTACTTC. This chain links TRBV5-8 with TRBJ2-7, with 11 bases lining up with TRBD2. This CDR3 comprises 17 residues. The germline gives CDR1 SGHTS, CDR2 YDEGEE. The junction had 16 bases not matched to a gene; V was cut back by 4 bases and J by 7 bases.

The CDR3 sequence is CATSRERSTEAFF. The DNA for the CDR3 is TGTGCCACCAGCAGAGAACGGTCCACTGAAGCTTTCTTT. The chain combines TRBV15 with TRBJ1-1; D is ambiguous. The V and J ends lost 0 bases and 4 bases respectively, with 6 bases between them. The CDR3 length is 13 residues. Germline V CDR1 and CDR2: LNHNV, YYDKDF (reference sequence). The complete variable domain, with remaining parts taken from reference TRBV15 and TRBJ1-1, reads DAMVIQNPRYQVTQFGKPVTLSCSQTLNHNVMYWYQQKSSQAPKLLFHYYDKDFNNEADTPDNFQSRRPNTSFCFLDIRSPGLGDTAMYLCATSRERSTEAFFGQGTRLTVV.

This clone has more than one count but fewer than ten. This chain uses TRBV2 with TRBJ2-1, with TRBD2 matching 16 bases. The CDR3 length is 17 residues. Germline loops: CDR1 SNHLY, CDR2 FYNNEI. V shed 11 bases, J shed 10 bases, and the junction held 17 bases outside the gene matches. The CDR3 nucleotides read TGTGCCTGCCCCGGGACTAGCGGGAGGGTTGTGGGCCAAGAGCAGTTCTTC. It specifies CACPGTSGRVVGQEQFF.

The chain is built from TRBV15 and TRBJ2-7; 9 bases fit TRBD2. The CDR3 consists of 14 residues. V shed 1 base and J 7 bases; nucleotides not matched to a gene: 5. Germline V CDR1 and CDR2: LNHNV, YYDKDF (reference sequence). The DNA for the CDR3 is TGTGCCACCAGCAGAGGTAGCGGGAGTCTAGAGCAGTACTTC. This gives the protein CATSRGSGSLEQYF.

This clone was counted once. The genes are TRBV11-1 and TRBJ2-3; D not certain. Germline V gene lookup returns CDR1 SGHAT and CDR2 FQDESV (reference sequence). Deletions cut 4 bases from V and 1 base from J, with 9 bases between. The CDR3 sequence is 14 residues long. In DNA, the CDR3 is TGTGCCAGCAGCTACCCTCCGGGCACAGATACGCAGTATTTT. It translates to CASSYPPGTDTQYF.

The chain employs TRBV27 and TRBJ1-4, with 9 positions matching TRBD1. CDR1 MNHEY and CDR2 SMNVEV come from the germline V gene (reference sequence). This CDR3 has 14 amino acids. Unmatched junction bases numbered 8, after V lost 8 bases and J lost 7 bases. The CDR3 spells CASARQGEGEKLFF. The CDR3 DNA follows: TGTGCCAGCGCTCGACAGGGGGAGGGTGAAAAACTGTTTTTT. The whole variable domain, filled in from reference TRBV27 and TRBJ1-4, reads EAQVTQNPRYLITVTGKKLTVTCSQNMNHEYMSWYRQDPGLGLRQIYYSMNVEVTDKGDVPEGYKVSRKEKRNFPLILESPSPNQTSLYFCASARQGEGEKLFFGSGTQLSVL.

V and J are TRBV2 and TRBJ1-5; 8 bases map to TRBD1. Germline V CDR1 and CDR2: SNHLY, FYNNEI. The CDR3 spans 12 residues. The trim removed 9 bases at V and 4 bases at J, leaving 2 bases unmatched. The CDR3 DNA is TGTGCCAGTAGACAGGGGAATCAGCCCCAGCATTTT. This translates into CASRQGNQPQHF.

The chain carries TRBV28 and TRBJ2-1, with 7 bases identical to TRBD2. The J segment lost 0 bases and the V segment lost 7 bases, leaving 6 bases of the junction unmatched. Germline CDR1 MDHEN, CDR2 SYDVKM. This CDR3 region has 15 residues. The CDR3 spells CASTPRDYSYNEQFF. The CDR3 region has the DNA TGTGCCAGCACCCCCCGGGACTACTCCTACAATGAGCAGTTCTTC.

CDR3 residues: CASRGAGVTDTQYF. The DNA for the CDR3 is TGCGCCAGCAGAGGAGCGGGGGTCACAGATACGCAGTATTTT. The chain combines TRBV10-1 with TRBJ2-3; 8 bases line up with TRBD2. The CDR3 totals 14 residues. Germline V gives CDR1 WNHNN, CDR2 SYGVQD (reference sequence). V was pared by 6 bases and J by 2 bases, with 4 bases of the junction left unmatched.

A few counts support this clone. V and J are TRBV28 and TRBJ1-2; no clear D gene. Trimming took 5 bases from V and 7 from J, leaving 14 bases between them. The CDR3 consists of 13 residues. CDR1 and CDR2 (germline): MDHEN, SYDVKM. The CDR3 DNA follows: TGTGCCAGCAGTCTACAGTCTCCTTTTGGCTACACCTTC. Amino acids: CASSLQSPFGYTF.

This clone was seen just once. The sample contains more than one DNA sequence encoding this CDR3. The CDR3 reads CASSLTGGTEAFF. CDR3 in DNA: TGTGCCAGCAGCTTGACAGGGGGAACTGAAGCTTTCTTT. J is TRBJ1-1 and V is TRBV7-3; 9 bases fit TRBD1. Germline trimming cut 3 bases from V and 5 bases from J; bases unmatched to any gene: 1. CDR3 size: 13 residues. Germline V CDR1 and CDR2: SGHTA, FQGTGA. The full variable domain, in which reference TRBV7-3 and TRBJ1-1 provide the parts outside the CDR3, is GAGVSQTPSNKVTEKGKYVELRCDPISGHTALYWYRQSLGQGPEFLIYFQGTGAADDSGLPNDRFFAVRPEGSVSTLKIQRTERGDSAVYLCASSLTGGTEAFFGQGTRLTVV.

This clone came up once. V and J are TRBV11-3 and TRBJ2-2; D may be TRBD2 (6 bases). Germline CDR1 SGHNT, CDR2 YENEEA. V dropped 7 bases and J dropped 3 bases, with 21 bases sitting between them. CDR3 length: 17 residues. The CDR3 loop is CASTPGRGRGDTGELFF. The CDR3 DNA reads TGTGCCAGCACTCCCGGGAGAGGGAGAGGGGACACCGGGGAGCTGTTTTTT.

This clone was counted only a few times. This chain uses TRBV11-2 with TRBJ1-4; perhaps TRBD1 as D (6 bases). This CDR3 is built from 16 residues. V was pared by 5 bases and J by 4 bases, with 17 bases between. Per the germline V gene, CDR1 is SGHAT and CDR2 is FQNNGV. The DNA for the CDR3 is TGTGCCAGCAGCCAACGGACAGAGGGGCTTAATGAAAAACTGTTTTTT. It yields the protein CASSQRTEGLNEKLFF.

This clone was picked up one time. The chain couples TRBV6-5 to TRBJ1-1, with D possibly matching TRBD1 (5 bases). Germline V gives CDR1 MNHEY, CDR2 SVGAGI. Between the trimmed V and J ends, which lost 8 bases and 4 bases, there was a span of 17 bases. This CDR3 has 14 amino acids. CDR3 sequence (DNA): TGTGCCAGCCGAGCGGGGCGGGTGGGCACTGAAGCTTTCTTT. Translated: CASRAGRVGTEAFF.

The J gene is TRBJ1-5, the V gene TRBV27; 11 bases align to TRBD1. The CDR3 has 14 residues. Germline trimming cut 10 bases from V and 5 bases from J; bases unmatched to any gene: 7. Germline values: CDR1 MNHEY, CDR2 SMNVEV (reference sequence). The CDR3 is CATSDRGPHQPQHF. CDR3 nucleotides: TGTGCCACCTCGGACAGGGGGCCCCATCAGCCCCAGCATTTT.

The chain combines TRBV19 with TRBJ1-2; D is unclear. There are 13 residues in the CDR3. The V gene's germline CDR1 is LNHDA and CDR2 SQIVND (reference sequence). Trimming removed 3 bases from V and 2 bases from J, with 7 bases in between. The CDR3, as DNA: TGTGCCAGTAGTATTGGCACAAACTATGGCTACACCTTC. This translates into CASSIGTNYGYTF.

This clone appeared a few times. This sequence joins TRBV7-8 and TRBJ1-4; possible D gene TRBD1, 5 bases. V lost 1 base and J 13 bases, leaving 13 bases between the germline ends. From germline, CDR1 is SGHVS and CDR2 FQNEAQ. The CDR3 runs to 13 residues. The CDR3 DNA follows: TGTGCCAGCAGCTTAGGGGGGGACCTGCCACTGTTTTTT. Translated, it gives CASSLGGDLPLFF.